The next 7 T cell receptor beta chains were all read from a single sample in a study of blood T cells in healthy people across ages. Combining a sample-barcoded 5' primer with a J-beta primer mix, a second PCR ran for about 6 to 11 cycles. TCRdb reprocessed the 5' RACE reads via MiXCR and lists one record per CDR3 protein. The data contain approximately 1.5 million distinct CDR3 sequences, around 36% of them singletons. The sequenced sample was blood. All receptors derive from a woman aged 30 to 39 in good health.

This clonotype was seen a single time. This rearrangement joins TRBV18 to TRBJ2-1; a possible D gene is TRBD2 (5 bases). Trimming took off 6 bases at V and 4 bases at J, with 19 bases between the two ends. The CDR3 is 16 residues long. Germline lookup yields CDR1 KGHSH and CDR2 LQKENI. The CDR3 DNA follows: TGTGCCAGCTCCTTCTCACTAGTTTCCCAATACAATGAGCAGTTCTTC. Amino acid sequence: CASSFSLVSQYNEQFF.

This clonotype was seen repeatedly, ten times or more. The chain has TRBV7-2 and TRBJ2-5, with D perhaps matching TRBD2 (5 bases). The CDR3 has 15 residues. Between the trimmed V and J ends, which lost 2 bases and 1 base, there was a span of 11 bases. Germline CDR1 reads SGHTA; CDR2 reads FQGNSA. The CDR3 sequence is CASSLLSGPQETQYF. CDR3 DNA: TGTGCCAGCAGCTTATTGAGCGGACCCCAAGAGACCCAGTACTTC.

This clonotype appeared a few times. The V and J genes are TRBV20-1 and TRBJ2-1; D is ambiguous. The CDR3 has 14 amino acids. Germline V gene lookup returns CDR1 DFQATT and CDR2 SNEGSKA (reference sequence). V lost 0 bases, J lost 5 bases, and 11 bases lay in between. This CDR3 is CSARDGGLDNEQFF. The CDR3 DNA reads TGCAGTGCTAGAGACGGCGGCTTAGACAATGAGCAGTTCTTC.

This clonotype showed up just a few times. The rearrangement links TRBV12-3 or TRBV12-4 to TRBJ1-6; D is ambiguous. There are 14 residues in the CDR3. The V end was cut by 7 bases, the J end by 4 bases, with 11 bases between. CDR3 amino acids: CASNPDGYNSPLHF. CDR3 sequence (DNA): TGTGCCAGCAATCCGGACGGTTATAATTCACCCCTCCACTTT.

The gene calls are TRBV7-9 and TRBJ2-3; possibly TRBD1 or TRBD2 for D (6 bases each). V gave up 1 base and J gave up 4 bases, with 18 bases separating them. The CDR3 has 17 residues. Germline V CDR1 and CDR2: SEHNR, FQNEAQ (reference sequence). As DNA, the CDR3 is TGTGCCAGCAGCTTAGGATGGGGGGCAAATCCCCCAGATACGCAGTATTTT. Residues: CASSLGWGANPPDTQYF.

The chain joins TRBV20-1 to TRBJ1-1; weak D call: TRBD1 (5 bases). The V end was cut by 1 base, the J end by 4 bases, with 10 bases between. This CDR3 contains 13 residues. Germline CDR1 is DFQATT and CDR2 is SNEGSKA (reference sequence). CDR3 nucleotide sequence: TGCAGTGCTAGAGCAGGGCGGAGCACTGAAGCTTTCTTT. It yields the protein CSARAGRSTEAFF.

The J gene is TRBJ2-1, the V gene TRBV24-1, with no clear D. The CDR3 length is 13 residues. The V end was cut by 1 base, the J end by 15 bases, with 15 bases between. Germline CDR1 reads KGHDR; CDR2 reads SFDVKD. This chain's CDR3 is CATSDLPKQRLFF. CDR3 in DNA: TGTGCCACCAGTGATTTACCTAAACAACGACTGTTCTTC.